This passage covers 24 T cell receptor beta chains from one sample sequenced in a study of T cell responses to AZD1222 COVID-19 vaccine. The repertoire was sequenced with immunoSEQ multiplex PCR; TCRdb's copy has only in-frame clones and lacks some. The sample holds 100,000 to 150,000 clones, roughly nine tenths seen once. Specimen: peripheral blood, collected on day 0 of AZD1222 vaccination. The receptor set was obtained from an adult in good health.

This chain connects TRBV30 to TRBJ1-1; the match to TRBD1 covers 7 bases. Germline V gene lookup returns CDR1 GTSNPN and CDR2 SVGIG (reference sequence). Trimming at V came to 4 bases and at J to 5 bases, leaving 7 bases not matched to a gene. The CDR3 is made up of 13 amino acids. The CDR3 loop is CAWMRQGGTEAFF. The CDR3 DNA sequence: TGTGCCTGGATGCGGCAGGGGGGGACTGAAGCTTTCTTT.

The chain links TRBV15 to TRBJ1-5, with 7 positions matching TRBD1. The length of the CDR3 is 14 residues. V dropped 5 bases and J dropped 8; count of bases not matched to a gene: 9. The germline gives CDR1 LNHNV, CDR2 YYDKDF (reference sequence). The CDR3 DNA sequence: TGTGCCACCAGCCCTTCAGGGGGGCCGAAGCCCCAGCATTTT. Its protein is CATSPSGGPKPQHF.

This clone came up once. The gene calls are TRBV11-3 and TRBJ1-2; 8 positions match TRBD1. The CDR3 covers 15 residues. V shed 8 bases, J shed 1 base, and the junction held 9 bases outside the gene matches. Germline values: CDR1 SGHNT, CDR2 YENEEA. This CDR3 is CASASGTGGNYGYTF. The CDR3 DNA is TGTGCCAGCGCCTCCGGGACAGGTGGTAACTATGGCTACACCTTC.

This chain joins TRBV28 and TRBJ1-1, with TRBD1 matching 9 bases. The CDR3 is made up of 13 amino acids. V lost 6 bases, J lost 4 bases, and 3 bases stayed unmatched. CDR1 is MDHEN and CDR2 is SYDVKM in the germline V gene. The DNA for the CDR3 is TGTGCCAGCAGATCGGACAGGGGCACTGAAGCTTTCTTT. Translated: CASRSDRGTEAFF.

This clone was recorded only once. This chain uses TRBV7-8 with TRBJ1-2; D not certain. Trimming pared 2 bases from V and 0 bases from J, leaving 13 bases between. The CDR3 is 16 residues long. From germline, CDR1 is SGHVS and CDR2 FQNEAQ. As DNA, the CDR3 is TGTGCCAGCAGCTTAATGCATGCGGGTTCTAACTATGGCTACACCTTC. Its protein product is CASSLMHAGSNYGYTF.

CDR3 region: CASSYPKGEAFF. CDR3 bases: TGTGCCAGCAGTTACCCCAAAGGGGAAGCTTTCTTT. The chain combines TRBV6-5 with TRBJ1-1, with D unclear. V was pared by 2 bases and J by 8 bases, with 9 bases between. Germline values: CDR1 MNHEY, CDR2 SVGAGI. CDR3 size: 12 residues.

The gene calls are TRBV24-1 and TRBJ2-7; either TRBD1 or TRBD2 may supply D (5 bases each). With 4 bases removed from V and 0 bases from J, the gap between germline ends came to 21 bases. Germline V gene lookup returns CDR1 KGHDR and CDR2 SFDVKD. The length of the CDR3 is 18 residues. This CDR3 is CATSDSGRTVTSSYEQYF. CDR3 nucleotide sequence: TGTGCCACCAGTGACTCGGGACGTACCGTAACGAGCTCCTACGAGCAGTACTTC.

The chain is built from TRBV6-5 and TRBJ2-7; TRBD1 aligns across 9 bases. Unmatched junction bases numbered 10, after V lost 4 bases and J lost 6 bases. Germline V gives CDR1 MNHEY, CDR2 SVGAGI. The CDR3 is made up of 15 amino acids. DNA of the CDR3: TGTGCCAGCAGTTTATCGCGGACAGGGGCCTCCGAGCAGTACTTC. As protein: CASSLSRTGASEQYF.

This clone was observed a few times. The V gene is TRBV9, the J gene TRBJ1-1, with D hard to call. The germline CDR1 and CDR2 sequences are SGDLS and YYNGEE. The CDR3 loop spans 15 amino acids. V lost 4 bases and J 1 base, leaving 14 bases between the germline ends. Written as DNA, the CDR3 is TGTGCCAGCAGCACGTTGTCCGTGGCGAACACTGAAGCTTTCTTT. This sequence encodes CASSTLSVANTEAFF.

The chain joins TRBV6-5 to TRBJ1-3, with D possibly being TRBD1 (6 bases). CDR1 MNHEY and CDR2 SVGAGI come from the germline V gene. Trimming took off 6 bases at V and 0 bases at J, with 12 bases between the two ends. This CDR3 contains 15 residues. CDR3 sequence (DNA): TGTGCCAGCAGAACAACAGGGCTCTCTGGAAACACCATATATTTT. Translated, it gives CASRTTGLSGNTIYF.

V and J are TRBV11-3 and TRBJ1-1; no firm D call. This CDR3 contains 14 residues. Germline V gene data show CDR1 as SGHNT and CDR2 as YENEEA. V lost 2 bases to trimming and J lost 5 bases, with 12 bases between them. The CDR3 DNA is TGTGCCAGCAGCTTAAGTAGTGCTGGGACTGAAGCTTTCTTT. Encoded protein: CASSLSSAGTEAFF.

V and J are TRBV30 and TRBJ2-5; a possible D gene is TRBD1 (5 bases). In germline, CDR1 is GTSNPN, CDR2 SVGIG (reference sequence). The CDR3 spans 12 residues. With 6 bases removed from V and 5 bases from J, the gap between germline ends came to 13 bases. This CDR3 reads CACAQGGETQYF. CDR3 in DNA: TGTGCCTGCGCCCAGGGTGGTGAGACCCAGTACTTC.

The rearrangement uses TRBV18 and TRBJ1-6; D unclear. Trimming pared 3 bases from V and 10 bases from J, leaving 13 bases between. CDR3 size: 14 residues. CDR1 KGHSH and CDR2 LQKENI come from the germline V gene. The CDR3 coding sequence is TGTGCCAGCTCACCGGACGCCCGCGGGTCACCCCTCCACTTT. It yields the protein CASSPDARGSPLHF.

This sequence joins TRBV5-4 and TRBJ2-1; D unresolved. V was trimmed by 4 bases and J by 4 bases, leaving 21 bases between them. From germline, CDR1 is SGHNT and CDR2 YYREEE (reference sequence). The CDR3 is 17 amino acids. The CDR3 region has the DNA TGTGCCAGCAGCATCCCTTACCTCCGGCCGTATTACAATGAGCAGTTCTTC. This gives the protein CASSIPYLRPYYNEQFF.

The CDR3 coding sequence is TGTGCCAGTAGTGCCTACGCTCAGGGGGCAACTGAAGCTTTCTTT. Translating gives CASSAYAQGATEAFF. The chain uses TRBV19 and TRBJ1-1; TRBD1 matches 8 bases. CDR1 and CDR2 from the germline V gene are LNHDA and SQIVND (reference sequence). The J segment lost 5 bases and the V segment lost 5 bases, leaving 10 bases of the junction unmatched. CDR3 size: 15 residues.

This clone came up once. The gene calls are TRBV6-1 and TRBJ2-7; 8 bases match TRBD1. The CDR3 totals 14 residues. With V trimmed by 3 bases and J by 3 bases, 4 bases remained unmatched. Germline-derived CDR1 and CDR2 are MNHNS and SASEGT. This CDR3 is CASSERQGFYEQYF. CDR3 sequence (DNA): TGTGCCAGCAGTGAGAGACAGGGGTTCTACGAGCAGTACTTC.

The chain carries TRBV29-1 and TRBJ1-2; TRBD1 might be the D (5 bases). CDR3 size: 15 residues. Trimming removed 6 bases at V and 5 bases at J, with 22 bases between. Germline CDR1 and CDR2: SQVTM and ANQGSEA. The CDR3 region is CSVPAPGRERYGYTF. CDR3 sequence (DNA): TGCAGCGTGCCCGCCCCGGGACGAGAGAGGTATGGCTACACCTTC. Full variable domain (missing parts from reference TRBV29-1 and TRBJ1-2): SAVISQKPSRDICQRGTSLTIQCQVDSQVTMMFWYRQQPGQSLTLIATANQGSEATYESGFVIDKFPISRPNLTFSTLTVSNMSPEDSSIYLCSVPAPGRERYGYTFGSGTRLTVV.

V and J are TRBV2 and TRBJ1-1; 9 bases are a match to TRBD1. Looked up from germline, CDR1 is SNHLY and CDR2 is FYNNEI. The CDR3 extends over 14 amino acids. The V gene end was trimmed by 8 bases and the J gene end by 2 bases; junction bases not matched to a gene: 6. The CDR3 region has the DNA TGTGCCAGCGTGTGGGACAGGGCCAACACTGAAGCTTTCTTT. Its protein product is CASVWDRANTEAFF.

CDR3 in amino acids: CASSFGEGGKLFF. The CDR3 coding sequence is TGTGCCAGCAGCTTCGGAGAAGGCGGAAAACTGTTTTTT. This rearrangement joins TRBV7-3 to TRBJ1-4; D gene unclear. CDR3 length: 13 residues. The germline V and J ends were trimmed by 3 bases and 10 bases, with 12 bases remaining between them. The germline CDR1 and CDR2 sequences are SGHTA and FQGTGA.

This clone has only a few counts. The chain combines TRBV4-1 with TRBJ2-1; 7 bases map to TRBD1. CDR1 and CDR2 from the germline V gene are MGHRA and YSYEKL. The CDR3 runs to 16 residues. The V gene end was trimmed by 7 bases and the J gene end by 4 bases; junction bases not matched to a gene: 13. CDR3 sequence: CASNKGETGFYNEQFF. The CDR3 DNA reads TGCGCCAGCAACAAAGGAGAGACAGGGTTTTACAATGAGCAGTTCTTC.

The CDR3 sequence: CASSLAQGTYEQYF. Here the CDR3 DNA reads TGTGCCAGCAGCTTAGCACAGGGCACCTACGAGCAGTACTTC. The gene calls are TRBV7-2 and TRBJ2-7; D is perhaps TRBD1 (6 bases). V lost 0 bases, J lost 2 bases, and 8 bases lay in between. Germline-derived CDR1 and CDR2 are SGHTA and FQGNSA. This CDR3 has 14 residues.

As DNA, the CDR3 is TGTGCCAGCAGTGAAGACATGCATAATTCACCCCTCCACTTT. Translating it yields CASSEDMHNSPLHF. The chain has TRBV6-1 and TRBJ1-6; the D is unclear. Trimming removed 1 base from V and 5 bases from J, with 6 bases in between. This CDR3 is built from 14 residues. The V gene's germline CDR1 is MNHNS and CDR2 SASEGT.

This chain connects TRBV29-1 to TRBJ1-2, with no clear D. CDR1 and CDR2 from the germline V gene are SQVTM and ANQGSEA. The CDR3 consists of 12 residues. V lost 4 bases to trimming and J lost 3 bases, with 9 bases between them. The CDR3 bases are TGCAGCGTTGTTTTTACAGACTATGGCTACACCTTC. As protein: CSVVFTDYGYTF.

The V call is TRBV2, the J call TRBJ2-7, with 12 positions matching TRBD1. V shed 7 bases, J shed 6 bases, and the junction held 13 bases outside the gene matches. The CDR3 is 16 amino acids. The germline V gene encodes CDR1 SNHLY and CDR2 FYNNEI. CDR3 in amino acids: CASNTRDRGRGGEQYF. The DNA of the CDR3 is TGTGCCAGCAATACCCGGGACAGGGGGCGCGGCGGCGAGCAGTACTTC.